This T cell receptor (beta chain) was identified in a study of OX40 agonist ivuxolimab in advanced cancers. The wider study: Each patient was given ivuxolimab into a vein every 2 weeks, at 0.01 to 10 mg/kg.

Generated by immunoSEQ multiplex PCR, the TCRdb table keeps only in-frame clones and is missing some. The data hold approximately 60,000 clones, with around 85% observed a single time. This CDR3 comprises 13 residues. Deletions cut 1 base from V and 13 bases from J, with 16 bases between. Germline CDR1 reads ENHRY; CDR2 reads SYGVKD. The chain links TRBV10-3 to TRBJ1-1, with a weak D call TRBD1 (6 bases). This sample comprised CD4+ or CD8+ T cells sorted from blood, obtained in a trial of the OX40 agonist ivuxolimab. The sequence was obtained from an adult with an advanced solid tumor such as melanoma, head and neck, liver or kidney cancer. The CDR3 bases are TGTGCCATCAGTGAGTACAGTCGAGGGGGTTGTTTCTTT. Protein product: CAISEYSRGGCFF.